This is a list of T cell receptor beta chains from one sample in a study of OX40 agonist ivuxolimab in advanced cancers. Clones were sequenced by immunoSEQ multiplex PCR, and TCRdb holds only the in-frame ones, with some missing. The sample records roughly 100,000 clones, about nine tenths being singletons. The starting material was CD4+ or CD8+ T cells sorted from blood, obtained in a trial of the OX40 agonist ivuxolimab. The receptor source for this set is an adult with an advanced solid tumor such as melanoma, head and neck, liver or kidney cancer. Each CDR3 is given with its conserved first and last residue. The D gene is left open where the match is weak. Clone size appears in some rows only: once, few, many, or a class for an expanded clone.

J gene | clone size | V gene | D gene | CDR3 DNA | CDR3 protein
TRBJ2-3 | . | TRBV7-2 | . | TGTGCCAGCAGCTTATCGGCCCAGGGGGGAGATACGCAGTATTTT | CASSLSAQGGDTQYF
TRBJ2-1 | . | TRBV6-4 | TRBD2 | TGTGCCAGCAGCGGACTAGCGGGAGTCAGTGAGCAGTTCTTC | CASSGLAGVSEQFF
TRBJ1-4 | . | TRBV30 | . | TGTGCCTGCCAACCTGGAACTAATGAAAAACTGTTTTTT | CACQPGTNEKLFF
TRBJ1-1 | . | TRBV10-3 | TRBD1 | TGTGCCATCAGGGGGATCAGGGGGAGCACTGAAGCTTTCTTT | CAIRGIRGSTEAFF
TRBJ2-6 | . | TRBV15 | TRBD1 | TGTGCCACCAGCAGAAGGACAGGGGGCTCTGGGGCCAACGTCCTGACTTTC | CATSRRTGGSGANVLTF
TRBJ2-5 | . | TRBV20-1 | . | TGCAGTGCTACCAGGGAGACCCAGTACTTC | CSATRETQYF
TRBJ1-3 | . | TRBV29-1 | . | TGCAGCGTTGATAAGGGGGGCTCTGGAAACACCATATATTTT | CSVDKGGSGNTIYF
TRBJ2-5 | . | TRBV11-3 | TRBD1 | TGTGCCAGCAGCTTAGCAGGGGGCGCGGGGGAGACCCAGTACTTC | CASSLAGGAGETQYF
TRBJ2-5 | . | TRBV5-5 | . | TGTGCCAGCAGCTTCAGAGGGAGGAGACCCAATGTGGAACCCCAGTACTTC | CASSFRGRRPNVEPQYF
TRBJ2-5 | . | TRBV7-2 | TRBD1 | TGTGCCAGCAGCCGACGGACAGGGGAGGGAGAGACCCAGTACTTC | CASSRRTGEGETQYF
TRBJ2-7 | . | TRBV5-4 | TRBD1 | TGTGCCAGCAGCTGGGGGGACAGGCTTCCCTACGAGCAGTACTTC | CASSWGDRLPYEQYF
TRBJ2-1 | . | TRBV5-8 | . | TGTGCCAGCAGCGCGGACAGTGGCAATGAGCAGTTCTTC | CASSADSGNEQFF
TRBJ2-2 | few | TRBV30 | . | TGTGCCTGGAACGGACTTCTGCGGCAAAACGGGGAGCTGTTTTTT | CAWNGLLRQNGELFF
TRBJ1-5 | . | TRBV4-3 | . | TGCGCCAGCAGCCAAGATCGGGGTCCCCATGTCCAGCATTTT | CASSQDRGPHVQHF
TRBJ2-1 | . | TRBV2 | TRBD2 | TGTGCCAGCAGTGAAAATAGACTAGCGGGCAATGAGCAGTTCTTC | CASSENRLAGNEQFF
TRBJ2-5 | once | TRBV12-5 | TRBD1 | TGTGCTAGTGGTTTGTCAGGACAGGGGAAGCGCGAGACCCAGTACTTC | CASGLSGQGKRETQYF
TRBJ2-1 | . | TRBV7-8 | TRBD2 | TGTGCCAGCAGCGGCACTAGCGCTTACAATGAGCAGTTCTTC | CASSGTSAYNEQFF
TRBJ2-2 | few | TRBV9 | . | TGTGCCAGCAGCGTAGGGGGGCAGACCGGGGAGCTGTTTTTT | CASSVGGQTGELFF
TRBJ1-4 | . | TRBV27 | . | TGTGCCAGCAGTCCGGCCTTAAGGAGTGAAAAACTGTTTTTT | CASSPALRSEKLFF
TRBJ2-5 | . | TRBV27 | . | TGTGCCAGCAGACTGACAGGGAGGGAGACCCAGTACTTC | CASRLTGRETQYF
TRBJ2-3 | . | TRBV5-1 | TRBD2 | TGCGCCAGCAGCTTGGTGCCCCCGGGACTAGGCACAGATACGCAGTATTTT | CASSLVPPGLGTDTQYF
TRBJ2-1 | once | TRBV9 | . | TGTGCCAGCAGCGTAGGGCGGGGACCCTACAATGAGCAGTTCTTC | CASSVGRGPYNEQFF
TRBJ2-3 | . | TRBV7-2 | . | TGTGCCAGCAGCCGTAGTCTGACGGGGACGCGGTATTTT | CASSRSLTGTRYF
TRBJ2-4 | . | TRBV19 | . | TGTGCCAGTAGTATAACGGGGATAATAGACATTCAGTACTTC | CASSITGIIDIQYF
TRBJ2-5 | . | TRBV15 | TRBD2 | TGTGCCACCAGCAGTCTTCTAGCGGGAGGCGAGACCCAGTACTTC | CATSSLLAGGETQYF
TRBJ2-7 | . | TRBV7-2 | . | TGTGCCAGCAGCTTAGTCGGGACACAATACTACGAGCAGTACTTC | CASSLVGTQYYEQYF